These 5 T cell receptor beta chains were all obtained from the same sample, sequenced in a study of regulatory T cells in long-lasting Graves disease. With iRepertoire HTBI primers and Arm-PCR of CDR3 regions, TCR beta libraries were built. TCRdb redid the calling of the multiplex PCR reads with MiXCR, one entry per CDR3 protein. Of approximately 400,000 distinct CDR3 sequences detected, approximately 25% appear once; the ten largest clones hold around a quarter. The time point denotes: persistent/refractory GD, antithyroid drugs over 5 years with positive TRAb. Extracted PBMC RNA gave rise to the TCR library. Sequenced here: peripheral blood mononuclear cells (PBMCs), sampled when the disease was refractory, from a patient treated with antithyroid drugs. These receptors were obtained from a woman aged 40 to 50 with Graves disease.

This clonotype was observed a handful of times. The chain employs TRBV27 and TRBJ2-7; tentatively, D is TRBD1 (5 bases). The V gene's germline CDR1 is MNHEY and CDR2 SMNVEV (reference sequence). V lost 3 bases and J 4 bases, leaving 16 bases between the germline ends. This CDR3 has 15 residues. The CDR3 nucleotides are TGTGCCAGCAGTTTGTTCCAGGGATCCGTGTACGAGCAGTACTTC. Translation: CASSLFQGSVYEQYF.

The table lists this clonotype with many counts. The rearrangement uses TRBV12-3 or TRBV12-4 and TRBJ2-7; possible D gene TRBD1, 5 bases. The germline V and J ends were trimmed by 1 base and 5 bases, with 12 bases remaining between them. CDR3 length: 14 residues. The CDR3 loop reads CASSLGQGSDEQYF. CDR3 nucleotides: TGTGCCAGCAGTTTAGGGCAGGGCAGCGACGAGCAGTACTTC.

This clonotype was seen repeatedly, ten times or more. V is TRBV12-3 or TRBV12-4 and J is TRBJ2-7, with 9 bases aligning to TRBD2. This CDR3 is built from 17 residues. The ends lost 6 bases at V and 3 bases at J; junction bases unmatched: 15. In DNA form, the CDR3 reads TGTGCCAGCAGCCCCTCCAATCTAGCGGGGCACAACTACGAGCAGTACTTC. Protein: CASSPSNLAGHNYEQYF.

CDR3 loop: CASSLALASGSGNEQFF. DNA for the CDR3: TGTGCCAGCAGCTTAGCCCTCGCTAGCGGGAGCGGGAATGAGCAGTTCTTC. The V call is TRBV11-2, the J call TRBJ2-1, with 10 bases identical to TRBD2. From germline, CDR1 is SGHAT and CDR2 FQNNGV. The CDR3 spans 17 residues. Trimming took 1 base from V and 7 from J; bases not matched to a gene: 10.

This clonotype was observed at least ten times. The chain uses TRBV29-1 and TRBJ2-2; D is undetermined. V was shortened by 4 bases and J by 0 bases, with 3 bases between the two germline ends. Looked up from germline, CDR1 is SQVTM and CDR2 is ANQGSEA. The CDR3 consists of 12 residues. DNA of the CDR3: TGCAGCGTTGTGGCGAACACCGGGGAGCTGTTTTTT. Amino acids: CSVVANTGELFF.